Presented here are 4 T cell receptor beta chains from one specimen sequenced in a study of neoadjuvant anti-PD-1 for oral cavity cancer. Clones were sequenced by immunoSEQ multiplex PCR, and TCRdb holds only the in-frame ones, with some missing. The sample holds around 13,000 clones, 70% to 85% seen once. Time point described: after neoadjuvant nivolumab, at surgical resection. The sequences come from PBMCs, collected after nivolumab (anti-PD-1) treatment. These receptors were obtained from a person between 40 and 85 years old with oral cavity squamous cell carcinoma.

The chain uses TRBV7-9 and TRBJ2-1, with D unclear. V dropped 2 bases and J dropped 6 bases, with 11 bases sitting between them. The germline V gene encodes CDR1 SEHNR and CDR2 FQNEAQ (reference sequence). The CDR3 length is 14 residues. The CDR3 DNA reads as TGTGCCAGCAGCTTAAGTCAGCTATTCAATGAGCAGTTCTTC. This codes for CASSLSQLFNEQFF.

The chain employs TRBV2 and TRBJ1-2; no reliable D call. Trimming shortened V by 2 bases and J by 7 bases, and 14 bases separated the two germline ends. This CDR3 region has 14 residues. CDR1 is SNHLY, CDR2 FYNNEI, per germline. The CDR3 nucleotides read TGTGCCAGCAGTGAATCGGGATCAGAGCGTGGCTACACCTTC. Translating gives CASSESGSERGYTF.

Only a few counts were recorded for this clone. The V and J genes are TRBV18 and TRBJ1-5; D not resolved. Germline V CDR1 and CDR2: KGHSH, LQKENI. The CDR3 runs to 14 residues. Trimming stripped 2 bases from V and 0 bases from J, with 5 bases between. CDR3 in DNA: TGTGCCAGCTCACCAGGGAATAGCAATCAGCCCCAGCATTTT. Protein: CASSPGNSNQPQHF.

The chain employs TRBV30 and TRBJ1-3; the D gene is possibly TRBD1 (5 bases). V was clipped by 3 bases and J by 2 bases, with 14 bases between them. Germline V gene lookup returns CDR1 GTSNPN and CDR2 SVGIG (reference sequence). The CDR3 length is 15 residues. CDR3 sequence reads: CAWSVAGGPGNTIYF. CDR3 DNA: TGTGCCTGGAGCGTAGCGGGGGGACCTGGAAACACCATATATTTT.